This T cell receptor (beta chain) emerged from a study of vaccination and CD4 T cells after COVID-19. Study as a whole: Controls used CEFX viral epitopes (positive), HIV-1 Nef peptides (negative), or no peptide.

Study observations and caveats: Convalescent participants were relatively few, and none had early post-infection timepoints studied.

Treatment noted: roughly ten-day PBMC culture with coronavirus spike peptide pools or control peptides (ViraFEST assay). ViraFEST enlarged antigen-specific T cell populations with peptide pools and afterwards sequenced TCRs. Cultured CD4+ T-cell DNA underwent Oncomine TCR Beta short-read sequencing. Genomic DNA extraction was carried out from cultured CD4+ T cells. TCRdb passed the PCR reads through MiXCR, listing each CDR3 protein once. The sample has tens of thousands of distinct CDR3 sequences; roughly 44% are singletons. The CDR3 is 15 residues long. CDR1 is GTSNPN, CDR2 SVGIG, per germline (reference sequence). The germline V and J ends were trimmed by 0 bases and 3 bases, with 14 bases remaining between them. As for this clonotype: What it recognizes is unknown.

The V gene is TRBV30, the J gene TRBJ2-5, with D tentatively TRBD2 (6 bases). This TCR came from a human donor who received a COVID-19 vaccine. The material sequenced was CD4+ T cells from blood, cultured in vitro, taken before SARS-CoV-2 vaccination. CDR3 amino acids: CAWSVGGSGEETQYF. In DNA form, the CDR3 reads TGTGCCTGGAGTGTTGGGGGGAGTGGGGAAGAGACCCAGTACTTC.